This TCR beta chain was observed in a study of T cell responses to AZD1222 COVID-19 vaccine. Sequencing was performed with immunoSEQ multiplex PCR; in TCRdb, only in-frame clones are kept and a portion is missing. The table shows about 190,000 clones, with about 92% occurring only once. V lost 4 bases and J 3 bases, leaving 12 bases between the germline ends. Per the germline V gene, CDR1 is SGHTA and CDR2 is FQGTGA. The CDR3 spans 14 residues. This specimen was peripheral blood, taken on day 0 of AZD1222 vaccination. The chain joins TRBV7-3 to TRBJ2-5; D gene uncertain. This TCR was sampled from an adult in good health. The CDR3 is CASSSGPPKETQYF. Written as DNA, the CDR3 is TGTGCCAGCAGCTCCGGGCCTCCTAAAGAGACCCAGTACTTC.